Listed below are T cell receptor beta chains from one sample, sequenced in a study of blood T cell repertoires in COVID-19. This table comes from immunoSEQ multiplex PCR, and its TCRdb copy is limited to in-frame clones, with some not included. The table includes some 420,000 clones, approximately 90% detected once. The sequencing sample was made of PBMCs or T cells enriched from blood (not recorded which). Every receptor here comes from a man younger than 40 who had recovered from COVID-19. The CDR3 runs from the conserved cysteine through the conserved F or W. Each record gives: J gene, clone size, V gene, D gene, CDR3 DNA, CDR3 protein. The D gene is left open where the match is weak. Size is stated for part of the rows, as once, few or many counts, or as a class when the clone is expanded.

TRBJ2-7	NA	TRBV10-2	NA	TGCGCCAGCAAAGGGGCAGTACAAGAACCCGAGCAGTACTTC	CASKGAVQEPEQYF
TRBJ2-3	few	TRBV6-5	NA	TGTGCCAGCAACTTACTAGGCCTTGGGGCAGATACGCAGTATTTT	CASNLLGLGADTQYF
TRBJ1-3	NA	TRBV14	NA	TGTGCCAGCAGCCAGCGGTTCCACTCTGGAAACACCATATATTTT	CASSQRFHSGNTIYF
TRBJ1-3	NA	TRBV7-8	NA	TGTGCCAGCAGCTTAGCGGGCAGCCGCTCTGGAAACACCATATATTTT	CASSLAGSRSGNTIYF
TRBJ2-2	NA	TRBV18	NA	TGTGCCAGCTCACGCAGACAGGGAGGTACCGGGGAGCTGTTTTTT	CASSRRQGGTGELFF
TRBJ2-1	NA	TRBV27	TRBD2	TGTGCCAGCAGTCAAATGCTGGGCGGGAGGGCCGTTGATGAGCAGTTCTTC	CASSQMLGGRAVDEQFF
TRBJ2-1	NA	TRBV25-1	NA	TGTGCCAGCAGTATGAGCGGAAACAGCAATGAGCAGTTCTTC	CASSMSGNSNEQFF
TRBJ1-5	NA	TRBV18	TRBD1	TGTGCCAGCTCATACCAGGGGGTTGGTCAGCCCCAGCATTTT	CASSYQGVGQPQHF
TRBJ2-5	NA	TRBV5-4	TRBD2	TGTGCCAGCAGCCTCCGGACTAGCGGGACCTTAGAGACCCAGTACTTC	CASSLRTSGTLETQYF
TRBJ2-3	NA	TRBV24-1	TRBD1	TGTGCCATCAGGGACAGCAGCACAGATACGCAGTATTTT	CAIRDSSTDTQYF
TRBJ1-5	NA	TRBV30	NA	TGTGCCTGGAGATCCCTTTCTAATAAAGCAAATCAGCCCCAGCATTTT	CAWRSLSNKANQPQHF
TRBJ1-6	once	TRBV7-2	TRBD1	TGTGCCAGCAGCTTAGTGGGCAGGGGGCAGAATTCACCCCTCCACTTT	CASSLVGRGQNSPLHF
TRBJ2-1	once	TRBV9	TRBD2	TGTGCCAGCAGCGCAAGCACTAGCGCATACAATGAGCAGTTCTTC	CASSASTSAYNEQFF
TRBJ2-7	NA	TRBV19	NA	TGTGCCAGTAGTATAGGGCGACAGGCCTCCTACGAGCAGTACTTC	CASSIGRQASYEQYF
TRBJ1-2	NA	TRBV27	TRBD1	TGTGCCAGCAGTGACGGGACAGGAGTCTATGGCTACACCTTC	CASSDGTGVYGYTF
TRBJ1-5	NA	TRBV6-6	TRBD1	TGTGCCAGCAGTCCCTCGGGAGGGGGCTTGAGCAATCAGCCCCAGCATTTT	CASSPSGGGLSNQPQHF
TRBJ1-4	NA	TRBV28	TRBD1	TGTGCCAGCAGCCACGGACAGGGGGGGGATGAAAAACTGTTTTTT	CASSHGQGGDEKLFF
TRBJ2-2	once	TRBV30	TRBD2	TGTGCCTGGAGTGGGCTAGCGGGGAACACCGGGGAGCTGTTTTTT	CAWSGLAGNTGELFF
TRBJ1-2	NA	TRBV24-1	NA	TGTGCCACCAGTGGTGGGGGCGGCTACACCTTC	CATSGGGGYTF
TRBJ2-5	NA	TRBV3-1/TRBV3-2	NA	TGTGCCAGCAGCCCCGGGACTCTTAGCCTACAAGAGACCCAGTACTTC	CASSPGTLSLQETQYF
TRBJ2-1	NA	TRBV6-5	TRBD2	TGTGCCAGCATGGGGGGTGCGGGAGGAAACAATGAGCAGTTCTTC	CASMGGAGGNNEQFF
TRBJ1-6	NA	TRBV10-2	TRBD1	TGCGCCAGCAGCGACAGGGGCGTCCTTTCACCCCTCCACTTT	CASSDRGVLSPLHF
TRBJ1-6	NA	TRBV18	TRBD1	TGTGCCAGCTCACCAAAACAGGGGAATTCACCCCTCCACTTT	CASSPKQGNSPLHF
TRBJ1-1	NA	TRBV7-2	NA	TGTGCCAGCAGCTTGAGTCGCACGGGCACTGAAGCTTTCTTT	CASSLSRTGTEAFF
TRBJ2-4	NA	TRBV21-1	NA	TGTGCCAGCAGCAAAGCGCTAAGGACAGGGGAAGCCAAAAACATTCAGTACTTC	CASSKALRTGEAKNIQYF
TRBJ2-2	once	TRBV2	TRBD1	TGTGCCAGCAGACCCGGACAGGGGCGGTTACCCGGGGAGCTGTTTTTT	CASRPGQGRLPGELFF
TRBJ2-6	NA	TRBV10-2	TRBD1	TGCGCCAGCAGACTAGACAGGGGGGTCAACGTCCTGACTTTC	CASRLDRGVNVLTF
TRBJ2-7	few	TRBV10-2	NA	TGCGCCAGCAGTCCCAACTCGGGGCAGTACTTC	CASSPNSGQYF
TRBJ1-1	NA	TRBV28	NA	TGTGCCAGCAGTTTAGTTTCGGGGGTCACTGAAGCTTTCTTT	CASSLVSGVTEAFF
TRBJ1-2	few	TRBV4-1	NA	TGCGCCAGCAGCCAAGGGAGTTTCTCCTCATTTTATGGCTACACCTTC	CASSQGSFSSFYGYTF
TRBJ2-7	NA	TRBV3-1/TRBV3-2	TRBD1	TGTGCCAGCAGCCCCGGGACAGCCTCTCTCCACGAGCAGTACTTC	CASSPGTASLHEQYF
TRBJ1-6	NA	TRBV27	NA	TGTGCCAGCAGCACAACAGGGTACGATAATTCACCCCTCCACTTT	CASSTTGYDNSPLHF
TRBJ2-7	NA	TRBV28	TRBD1	TGTGCCAGCAGTTTTGGTGTGACAGGGGGTTTCTACGAGCAGTACTTC	CASSFGVTGGFYEQYF
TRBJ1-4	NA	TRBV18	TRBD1	TGTGCCAGCTCGCTAACGGACAGGGGAACTAATGAAAAACTGTTTTTT	CASSLTDRGTNEKLFF
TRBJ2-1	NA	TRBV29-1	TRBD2	TGCAGCGTTGAAGCGGGGACTAGCGGGACTTACAATGAGCAGTTCTTC	CSVEAGTSGTYNEQFF
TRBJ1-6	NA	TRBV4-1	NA	TGCGCCAGCAGCCCGCGGGGAGTAGGGGCAAGCTCCTATAATTCACCCCTCCACTTT	CASSPRGVGASSYNSPLHF
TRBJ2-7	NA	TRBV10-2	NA	TGCGCCAGCAGGGCCCCCCAGGGGTTCGACGAGCAGTACTTC	CASRAPQGFDEQYF
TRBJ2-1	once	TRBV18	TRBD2	TGTGCCAGCTCACCACCGGGTTTGCGGGAGTGGCAGTTCTTC	CASSPPGLREWQFF
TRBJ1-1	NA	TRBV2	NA	TGTGCCAGCAGTGAAAGGGGGATGAACACTGAAGCTTTCTTT	CASSERGMNTEAFF
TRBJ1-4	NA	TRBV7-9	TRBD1	TGTGCCAGCAGCTTAGGGGGACAGTTTGCGGAAAAACTGTTTTTT	CASSLGGQFAEKLFF
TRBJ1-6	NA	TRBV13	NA	TGTGCCAGCAGCTCCCCCACTGACAGGAGCTCCTATAATTCACCCCTCCACTTT	CASSSPTDRSSYNSPLHF
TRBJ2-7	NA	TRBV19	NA	TGTGCCAGTAGTATACCGGGGGTAATCGACGAGCAGTACTTC	CASSIPGVIDEQYF
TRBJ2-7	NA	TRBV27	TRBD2	TGTGCCAGCCAAACCGGGACTACATCCTACGAGCAGTACTTC	CASQTGTTSYEQYF
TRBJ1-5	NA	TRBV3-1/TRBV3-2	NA	TGTGCCAGCAGCCTAAGCAATGGTCAGCCCCAGCATTTT	CASSLSNGQPQHF
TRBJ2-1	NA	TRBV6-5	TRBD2	TGTGCCAGTCACAAAACTAGCGCCTCCTACAATGAGCAGTTCTTC	CASHKTSASYNEQFF
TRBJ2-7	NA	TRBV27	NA	TGTGCCAGCAGTTTGTATACTTCTTCCTACGAGCAGTACTTC	CASSLYTSSYEQYF
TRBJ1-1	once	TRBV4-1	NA	TGCGCCAGCAGCCCCCTCGCGGGGCACACTGAAGCTTTCTTT	CASSPLAGHTEAFF
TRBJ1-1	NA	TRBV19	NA	TGTGCCAGTAGTGTTTCGACAGTCTCCTACACTGAAGCTTTCTTT	CASSVSTVSYTEAFF
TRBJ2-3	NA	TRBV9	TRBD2	TGTGCCAGCAGCGTACGGCCTAGCGGGTCTAGCACAGATACGCAGTATTTT	CASSVRPSGSSTDTQYF
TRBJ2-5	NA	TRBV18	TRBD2	TGTGCCAGCTCAGCGGGACTAGCGGGAGCAGGAGAGACCCAGTACTTC	CASSAGLAGAGETQYF
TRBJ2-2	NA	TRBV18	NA	TGTGCCAGCTCACCCCTAAGCGCCGGGGAGCTGTTTTTT	CASSPLSAGELFF
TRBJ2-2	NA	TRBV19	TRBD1	TGTGCCAGTAGCGAGGGACAGTACACCGGGGAGCTGTTTTTT	CASSEGQYTGELFF
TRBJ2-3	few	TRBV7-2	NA	TGTGCCAGCAGCTCCCGACTAAGAGGTGGCTATGAGGGTACGCAGTATTTT	CASSSRLRGGYEGTQYF